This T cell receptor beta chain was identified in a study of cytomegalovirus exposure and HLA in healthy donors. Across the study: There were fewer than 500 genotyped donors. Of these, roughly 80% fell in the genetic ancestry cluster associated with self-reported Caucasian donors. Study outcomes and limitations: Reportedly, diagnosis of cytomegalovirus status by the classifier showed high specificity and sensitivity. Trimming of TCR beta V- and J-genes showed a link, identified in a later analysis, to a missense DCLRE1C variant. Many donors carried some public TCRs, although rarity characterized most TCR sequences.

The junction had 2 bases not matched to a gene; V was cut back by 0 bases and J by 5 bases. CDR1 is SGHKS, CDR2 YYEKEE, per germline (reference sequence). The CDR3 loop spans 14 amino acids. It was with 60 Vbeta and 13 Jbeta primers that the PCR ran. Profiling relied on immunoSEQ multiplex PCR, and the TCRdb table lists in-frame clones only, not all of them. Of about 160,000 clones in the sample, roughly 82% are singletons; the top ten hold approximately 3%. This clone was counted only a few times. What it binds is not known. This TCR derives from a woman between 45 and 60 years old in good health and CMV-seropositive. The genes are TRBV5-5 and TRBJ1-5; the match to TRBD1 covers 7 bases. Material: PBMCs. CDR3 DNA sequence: TGTGCCAGCAGCTTGGGACAGGGAGATCAGCCCCAGCATTTT. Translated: CASSLGQGDQPQHF.